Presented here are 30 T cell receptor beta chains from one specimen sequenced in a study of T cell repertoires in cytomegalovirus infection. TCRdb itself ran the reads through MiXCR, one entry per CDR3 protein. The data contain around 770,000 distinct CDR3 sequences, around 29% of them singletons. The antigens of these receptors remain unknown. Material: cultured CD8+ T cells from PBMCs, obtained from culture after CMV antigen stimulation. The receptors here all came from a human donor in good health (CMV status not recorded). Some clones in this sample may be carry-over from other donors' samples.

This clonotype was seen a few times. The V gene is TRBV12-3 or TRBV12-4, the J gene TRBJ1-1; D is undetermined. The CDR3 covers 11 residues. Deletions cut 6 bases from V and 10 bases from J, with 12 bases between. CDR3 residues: CASSPGLGAFF. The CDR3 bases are TGTGCCAGCAGCCCCGGGTTGGGAGCTTTCTTT.

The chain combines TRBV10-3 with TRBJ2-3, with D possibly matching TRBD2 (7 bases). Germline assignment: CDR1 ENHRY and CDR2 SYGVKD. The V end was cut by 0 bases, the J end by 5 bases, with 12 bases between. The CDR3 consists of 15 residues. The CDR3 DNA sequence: TGTGCCATCAGTGAGTCTCGGGGGGCTAAAGATACGCAGTATTTT. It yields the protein CAISESRGAKDTQYF.

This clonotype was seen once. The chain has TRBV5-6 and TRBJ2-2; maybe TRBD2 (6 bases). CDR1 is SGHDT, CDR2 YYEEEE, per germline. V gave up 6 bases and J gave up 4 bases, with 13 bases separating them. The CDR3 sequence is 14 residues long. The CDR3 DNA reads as TGTGCCAGCACCTCGGGGGTCGTCACCGGGGAGCTGTTTTTT. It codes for CASTSGVVTGELFF.

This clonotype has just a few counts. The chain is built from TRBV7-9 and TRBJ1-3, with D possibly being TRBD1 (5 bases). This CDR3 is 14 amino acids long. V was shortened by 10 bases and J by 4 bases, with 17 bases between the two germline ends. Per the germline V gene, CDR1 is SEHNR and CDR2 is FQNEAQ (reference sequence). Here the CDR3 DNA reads TGTGCCACCGACAGCGAAATCTTCGGAAACACCATATATTTT. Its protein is CATDSEIFGNTIYF.

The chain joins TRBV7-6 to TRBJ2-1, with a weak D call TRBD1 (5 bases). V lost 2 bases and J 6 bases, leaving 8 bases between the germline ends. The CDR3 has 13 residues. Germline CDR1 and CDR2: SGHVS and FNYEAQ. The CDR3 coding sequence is TGTGCCAGCAGCTTATTTGGGGCCAATGAGCAGTTCTTC. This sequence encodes CASSLFGANEQFF.

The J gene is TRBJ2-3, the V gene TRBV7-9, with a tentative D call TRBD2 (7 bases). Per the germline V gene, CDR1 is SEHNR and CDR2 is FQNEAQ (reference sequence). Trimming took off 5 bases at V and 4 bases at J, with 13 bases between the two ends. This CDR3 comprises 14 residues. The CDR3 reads CASSTGGPPDTQYF. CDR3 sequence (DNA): TGTGCCAGCAGCACCGGGGGGCCCCCAGATACGCAGTATTTT.

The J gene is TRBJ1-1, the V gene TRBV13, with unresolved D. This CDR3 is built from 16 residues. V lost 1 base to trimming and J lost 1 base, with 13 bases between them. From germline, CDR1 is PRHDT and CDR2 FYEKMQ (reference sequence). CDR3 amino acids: CASSLDGEVGNTEAFF. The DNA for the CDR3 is TGTGCCAGCAGCTTAGATGGGGAAGTTGGGAACACTGAAGCTTTCTTT. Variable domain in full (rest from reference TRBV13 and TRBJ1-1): AAGVIQSPRHLIKEKRETATLKCYPIPRHDTVYWYQQGPGQDPQFLISFYEKMQSDKGSIPDRFSAQQFSDYHSELNMSSLELGDSALYFCASSLDGEVGNTEAFFGQGTRLTVV.

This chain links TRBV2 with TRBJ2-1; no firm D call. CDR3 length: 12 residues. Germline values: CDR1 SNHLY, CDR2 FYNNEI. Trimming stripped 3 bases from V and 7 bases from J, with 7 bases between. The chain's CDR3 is CASSDLFNEQFF. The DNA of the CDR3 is TGTGCCAGCAGTGATTTGTTTAATGAGCAGTTCTTC.

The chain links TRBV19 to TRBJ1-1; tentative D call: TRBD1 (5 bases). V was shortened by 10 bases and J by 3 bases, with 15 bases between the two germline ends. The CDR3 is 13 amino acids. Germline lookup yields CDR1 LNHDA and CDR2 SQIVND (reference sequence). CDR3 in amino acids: CATLRAGDTEAFF. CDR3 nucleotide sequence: TGTGCCACTCTCAGGGCGGGGGACACTGAAGCTTTCTTT. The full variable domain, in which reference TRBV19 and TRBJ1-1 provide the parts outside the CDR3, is DGGITQSPKYLFRKEGQNVTLSCEQNLNHDAMYWYRQDPGQGLRLIYYSQIVNDFQKGDIAEGYSVSREKKESFPLTVTSAQKNPTAFYLCATLRAGDTEAFFGQGTRLTVV.

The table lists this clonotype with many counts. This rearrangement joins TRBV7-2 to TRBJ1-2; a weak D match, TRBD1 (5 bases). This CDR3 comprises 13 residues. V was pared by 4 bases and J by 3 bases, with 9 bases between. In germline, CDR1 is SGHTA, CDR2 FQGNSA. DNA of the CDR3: TGTGCCAGCAGCTCGCCGGGGGACTATGGCTACACCTTC. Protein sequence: CASSSPGDYGYTF.

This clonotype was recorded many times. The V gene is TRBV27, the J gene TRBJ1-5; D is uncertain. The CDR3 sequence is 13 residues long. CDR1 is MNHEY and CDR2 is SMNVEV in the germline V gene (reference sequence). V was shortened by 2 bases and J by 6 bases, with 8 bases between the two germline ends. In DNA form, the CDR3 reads TGTGCCAGCAGTTTAACAATCACTCAGCCCCAGCATTTT. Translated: CASSLTITQPQHF.

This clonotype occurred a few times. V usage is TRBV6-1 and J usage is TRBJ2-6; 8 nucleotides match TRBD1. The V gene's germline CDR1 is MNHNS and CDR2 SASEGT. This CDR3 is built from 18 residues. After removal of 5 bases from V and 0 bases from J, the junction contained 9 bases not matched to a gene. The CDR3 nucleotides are TGTGCCAGCAGTTCCCGGGACAGGTCCCGCTCTGGGGCCAACGTCCTGACTTTC. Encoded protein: CASSSRDRSRSGANVLTF.

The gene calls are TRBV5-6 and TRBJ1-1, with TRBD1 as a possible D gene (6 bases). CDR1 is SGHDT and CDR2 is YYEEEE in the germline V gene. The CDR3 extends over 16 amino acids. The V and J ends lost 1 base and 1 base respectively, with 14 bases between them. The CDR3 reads CASSLFRQAGNTEAFF. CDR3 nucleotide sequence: TGTGCCAGCAGCTTGTTTAGACAGGCGGGGAACACTGAAGCTTTCTTT.

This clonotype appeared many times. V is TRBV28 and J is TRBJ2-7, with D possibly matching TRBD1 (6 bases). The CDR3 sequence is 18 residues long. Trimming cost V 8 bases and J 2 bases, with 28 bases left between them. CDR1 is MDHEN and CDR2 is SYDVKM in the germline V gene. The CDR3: CASCHDGTLLRGTYEQYF. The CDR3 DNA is TGTGCCAGCTGTCACGACGGGACACTCCTTCGGGGAACCTACGAGCAGTACTTC. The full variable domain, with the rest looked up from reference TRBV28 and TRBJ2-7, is DVKVTQSSRYLVKRTGEKVFLECVQDMDHENMFWYRQDPGLGLRLIYFSYDVKMKEKGDIPEGYSVSREKKERFSLILESASTNQTSMYLCASCHDGTLLRGTYEQYFGPGTRLTVT.

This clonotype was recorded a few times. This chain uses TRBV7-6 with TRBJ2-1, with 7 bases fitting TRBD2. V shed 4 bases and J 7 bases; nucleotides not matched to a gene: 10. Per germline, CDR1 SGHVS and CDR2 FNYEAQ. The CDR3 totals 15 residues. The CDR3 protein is CASSSTGLVGNEQFF. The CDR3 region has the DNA TGTGCCAGCAGCTCCACCGGACTAGTGGGTAATGAGCAGTTCTTC.

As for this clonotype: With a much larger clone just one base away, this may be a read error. For the CDR3, the DNA is TGTGCCAGCAACTTAAACCCCACAGATACGCAGTATTTT. Its translation is CASNLNPTDTQYF. This chain joins TRBV7-6 and TRBJ2-3; D is ambiguous. Germline loops: CDR1 SGHVS, CDR2 FNYEAQ. The CDR3 length is 13 residues.

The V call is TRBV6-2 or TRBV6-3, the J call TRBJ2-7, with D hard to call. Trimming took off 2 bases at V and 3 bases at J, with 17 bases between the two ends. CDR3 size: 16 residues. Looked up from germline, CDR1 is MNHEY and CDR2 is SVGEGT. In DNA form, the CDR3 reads TGTGCCAGCAGTTACCCATTCTCAGATAGAGACTACGAGCAGTACTTC. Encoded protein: CASSYPFSDRDYEQYF.

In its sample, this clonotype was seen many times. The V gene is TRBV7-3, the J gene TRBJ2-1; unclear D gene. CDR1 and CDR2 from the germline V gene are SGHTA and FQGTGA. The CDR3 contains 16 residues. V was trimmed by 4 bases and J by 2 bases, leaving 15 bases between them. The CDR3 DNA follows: TGTGCCAGCAGCTCCACTGCAGGCGTTACCTACAATGAGCAGTTCTTC. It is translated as CASSSTAGVTYNEQFF.

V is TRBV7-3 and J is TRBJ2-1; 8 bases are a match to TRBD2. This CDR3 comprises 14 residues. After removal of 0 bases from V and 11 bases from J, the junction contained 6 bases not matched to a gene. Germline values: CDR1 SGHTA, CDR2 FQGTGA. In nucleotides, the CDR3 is TGTGCCAGCAGCTTAACGCAGCGGGGGCCCAAGCAGTTCTTC. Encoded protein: CASSLTQRGPKQFF.

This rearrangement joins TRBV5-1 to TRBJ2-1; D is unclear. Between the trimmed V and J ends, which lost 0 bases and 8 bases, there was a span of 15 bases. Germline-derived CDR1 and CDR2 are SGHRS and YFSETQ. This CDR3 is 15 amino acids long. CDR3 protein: CASSLAFRVADEQFF. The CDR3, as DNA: TGCGCCAGCAGCTTGGCCTTTCGAGTCGCCGATGAGCAGTTCTTC.

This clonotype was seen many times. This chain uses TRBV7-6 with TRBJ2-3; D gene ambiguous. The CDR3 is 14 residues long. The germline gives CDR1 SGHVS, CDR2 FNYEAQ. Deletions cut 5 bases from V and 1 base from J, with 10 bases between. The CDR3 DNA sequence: TGTGCCAGCAGCCATAACGGCGGCACAGATACGCAGTATTTT. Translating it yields CASSHNGGTDTQYF.

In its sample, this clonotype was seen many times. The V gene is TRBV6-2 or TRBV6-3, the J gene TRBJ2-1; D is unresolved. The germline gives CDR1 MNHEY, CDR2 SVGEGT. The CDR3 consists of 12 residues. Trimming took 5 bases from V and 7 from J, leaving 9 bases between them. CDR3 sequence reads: CASSPRRNEQFF. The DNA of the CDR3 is TGTGCCAGCAGTCCACGACGAAATGAGCAGTTCTTC.

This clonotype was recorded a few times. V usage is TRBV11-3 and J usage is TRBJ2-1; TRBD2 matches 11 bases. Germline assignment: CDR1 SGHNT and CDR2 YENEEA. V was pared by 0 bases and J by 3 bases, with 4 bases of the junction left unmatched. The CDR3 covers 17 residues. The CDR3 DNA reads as TGTGCCAGCAGCTTAGATCTAGCGGGGGGTCTCTACAATGAGCAGTTCTTC. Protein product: CASSLDLAGGLYNEQFF.

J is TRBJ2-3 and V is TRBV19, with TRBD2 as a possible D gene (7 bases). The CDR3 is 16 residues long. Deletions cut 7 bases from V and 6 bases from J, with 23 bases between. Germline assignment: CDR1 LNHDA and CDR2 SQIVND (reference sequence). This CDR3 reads CASTSWGAPGGDTQYF. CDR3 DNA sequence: TGTGCCAGTACTTCTTGGGGGGCCCCGGGAGGTGATACGCAGTATTTT.

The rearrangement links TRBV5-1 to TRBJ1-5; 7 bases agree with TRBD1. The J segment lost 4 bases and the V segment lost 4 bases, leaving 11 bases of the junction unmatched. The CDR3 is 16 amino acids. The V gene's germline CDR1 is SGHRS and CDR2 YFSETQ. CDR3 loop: CASSPRPTGLNQPQHF. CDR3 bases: TGCGCCAGCAGCCCGAGACCGACAGGGTTAAATCAGCCCCAGCATTTT.

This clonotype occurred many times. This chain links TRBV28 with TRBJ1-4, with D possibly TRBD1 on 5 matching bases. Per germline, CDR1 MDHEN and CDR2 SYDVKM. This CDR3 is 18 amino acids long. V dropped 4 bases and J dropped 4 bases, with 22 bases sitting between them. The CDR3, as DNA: TGTGCCAGCAGTTCCAATTACCGGGACCACGAAATTAATGAAAAACTGTTTTTT. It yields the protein CASSSNYRDHEINEKLFF.

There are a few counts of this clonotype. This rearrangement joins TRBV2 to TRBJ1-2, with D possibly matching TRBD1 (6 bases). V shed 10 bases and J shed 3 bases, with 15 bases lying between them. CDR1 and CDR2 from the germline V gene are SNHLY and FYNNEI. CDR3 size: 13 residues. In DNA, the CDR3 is TGTGCCATCGTCTCCAGGGGTTACTATGGCTACACCTTC. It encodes CAIVSRGYYGYTF.

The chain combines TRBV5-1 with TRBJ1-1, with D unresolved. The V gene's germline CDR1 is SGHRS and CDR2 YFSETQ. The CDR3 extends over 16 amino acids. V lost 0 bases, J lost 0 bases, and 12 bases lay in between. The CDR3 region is CASSLAVVGMNTEAFF. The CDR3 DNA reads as TGCGCCAGCAGCTTGGCCGTCGTAGGGATGAACACTGAAGCTTTCTTT.

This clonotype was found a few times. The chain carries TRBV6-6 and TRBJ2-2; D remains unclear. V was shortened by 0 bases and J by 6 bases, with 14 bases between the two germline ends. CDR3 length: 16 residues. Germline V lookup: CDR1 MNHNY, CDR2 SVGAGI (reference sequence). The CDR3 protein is CASSYSSRPPPGELFF. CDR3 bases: TGTGCCAGCAGTTACTCGAGCAGGCCCCCCCCCGGGGAGCTGTTTTTT.

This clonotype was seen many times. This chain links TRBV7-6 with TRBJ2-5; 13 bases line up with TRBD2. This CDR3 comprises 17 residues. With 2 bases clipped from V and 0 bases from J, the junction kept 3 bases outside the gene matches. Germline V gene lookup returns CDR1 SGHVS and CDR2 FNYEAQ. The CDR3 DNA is TGTGCCAGCAGCTTAAGGGGACTAGCGGGGAACCAAGAGACCCAGTACTTC. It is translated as CASSLRGLAGNQETQYF.